The T cell receptor beta chain under discussion was sequenced for a study of T-cell reconstitution after alpha-beta-depleted transplantation in children. Findings of the study overall: T-cell counts and diversity were attributed mostly to newly produced T cells one year after transplant. Reportedly, only several hundred clones from non-depleted graft cells drove alpha-beta T-cell counts at about two months. In some patients, recipient T cells and intrathymic progenitors surviving conditioning explained high day-60 diversity.

The CDR3 is made up of 13 amino acids. Germline V lookup: CDR1 SEHNR, CDR2 FQNEAQ (reference sequence). V was trimmed by 8 bases and J by 1 base, leaving 11 bases between them. Preparation of the TCRbeta library was carried out with unique molecular identifiers. TCRdb reanalysed the PCR reads using MiXCR and keeps one entry per CDR3 protein. The sample has about 980,000 distinct CDR3 sequences, roughly 29% seen once. A few counts support this clonotype. The antigen is undetermined. The TCR sequence derives from a boy under three years old who had a stem cell transplant for SCID, so the T cells may come from the graft donor. The chain is built from TRBV7-9 and TRBJ1-1; D call uncertain. The sample was PBMCs, mostly from graft donor cells, taken 360 days after TCRalphabeta/CD19-depleted stem cell transplant. CDR3 in amino acids: CASWDLWNTEAFF. The CDR3 DNA follows: TGTGCCAGCTGGGATCTATGGAACACTGAAGCTTTCTTT. The whole variable domain, filled in from reference TRBV7-9 and TRBJ1-1, reads DTGVSQNPRHKITKRGQNVTFRCDPISEHNRLYWYRQTLGQGPEFLTYFQNEAQLEKSRLLSDRFSAERPKGSFSTLEIQRTEQGDSAMYLCASWDLWNTEAFFGQGTRLTVV.